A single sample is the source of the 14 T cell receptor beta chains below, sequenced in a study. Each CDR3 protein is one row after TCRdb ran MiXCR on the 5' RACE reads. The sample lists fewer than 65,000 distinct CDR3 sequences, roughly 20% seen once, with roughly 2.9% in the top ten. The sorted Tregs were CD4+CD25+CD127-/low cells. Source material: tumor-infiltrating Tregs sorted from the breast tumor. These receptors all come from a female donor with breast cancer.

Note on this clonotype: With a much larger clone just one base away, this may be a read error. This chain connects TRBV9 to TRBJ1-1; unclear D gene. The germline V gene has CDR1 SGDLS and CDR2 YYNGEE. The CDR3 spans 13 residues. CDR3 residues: CASSVASDTEALF. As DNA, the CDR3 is TGTGCCAGCAGCGTAGCGTCAGACACTGAAGCTCTCTTT.

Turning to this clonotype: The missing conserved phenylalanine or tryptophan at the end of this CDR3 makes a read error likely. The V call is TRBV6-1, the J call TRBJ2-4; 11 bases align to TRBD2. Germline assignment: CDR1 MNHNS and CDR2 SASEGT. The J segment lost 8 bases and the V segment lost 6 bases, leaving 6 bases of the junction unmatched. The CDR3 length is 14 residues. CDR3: CASRPTSGVDIQYL. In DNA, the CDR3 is TGTGCCAGCAGGCCGACTAGCGGGGTTGACATTCAGTACCTC.

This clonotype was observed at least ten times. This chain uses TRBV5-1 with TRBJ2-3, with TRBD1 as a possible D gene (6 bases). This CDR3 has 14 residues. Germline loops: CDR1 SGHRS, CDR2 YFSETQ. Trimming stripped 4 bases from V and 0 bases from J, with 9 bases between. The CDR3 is CASSRTGSTDTQYF. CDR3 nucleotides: TGCGCCAGCAGCAGAACAGGGAGCACAGATACGCAGTATTTT.

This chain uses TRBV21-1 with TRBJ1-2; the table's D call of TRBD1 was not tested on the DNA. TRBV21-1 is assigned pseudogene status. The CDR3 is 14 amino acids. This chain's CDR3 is CASRSDSVEYGYTF. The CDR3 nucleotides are TGTGCCAGCAGGTCGGACAGCGTTGAATATGGCTACACCTTC.

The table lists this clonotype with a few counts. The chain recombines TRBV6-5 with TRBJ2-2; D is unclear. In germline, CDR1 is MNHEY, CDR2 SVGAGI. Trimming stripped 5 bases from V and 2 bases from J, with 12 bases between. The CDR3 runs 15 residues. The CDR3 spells CASSKGLGNTGELFF. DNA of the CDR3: TGTGCCAGCAGTAAGGGCCTAGGAAACACCGGGGAGCTGTTTTTT.

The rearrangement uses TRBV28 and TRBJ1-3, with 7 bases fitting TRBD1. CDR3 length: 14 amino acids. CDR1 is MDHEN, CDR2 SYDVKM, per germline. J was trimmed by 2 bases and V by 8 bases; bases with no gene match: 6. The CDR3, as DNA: TGTGCCAGCCTACAGGGGAACGCTGGAAACACCATATATTTT. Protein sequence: CASLQGNAGNTIYF.

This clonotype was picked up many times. CDR3 sequence reads: CATSDLNQGADTQYF. As DNA, the CDR3 is TGTGCCACCAGTGATTTGAATCAGGGGGCCGATACGCAGTATTTT. The V gene is TRBV24-1, the J gene TRBJ2-3, with 8 bases fitting TRBD1. This CDR3 has 15 residues. Germline lookup yields CDR1 KGHDR and CDR2 SFDVKD. V dropped 0 bases and J dropped 6; count of bases not matched to a gene: 4.

The CDR3 sequence: CASSYLRGAGNEQFF. The CDR3 DNA is TGTGCCAGCAGTTACTTGCGGGGGGCTGGGAATGAGCAGTTCTTC. The chain combines TRBV6-6 with TRBJ2-1, with 8 bases lining up with TRBD2. Germline CDR1 and CDR2: MNHNY and SVGAGI (reference sequence). The CDR3 spans 15 residues. The V gene end was trimmed by 1 base and the J gene end by 7 bases; junction bases not matched to a gene: 6.

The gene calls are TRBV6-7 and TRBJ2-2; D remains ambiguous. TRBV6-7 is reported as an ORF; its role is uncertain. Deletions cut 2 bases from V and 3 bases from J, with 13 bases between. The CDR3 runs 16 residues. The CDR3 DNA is TGTGCCAGCAGTTACAAGCCAACTTCCCACACCGGGGAGCTGTTTTTT. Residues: CASSYKPTSHTGELFF.

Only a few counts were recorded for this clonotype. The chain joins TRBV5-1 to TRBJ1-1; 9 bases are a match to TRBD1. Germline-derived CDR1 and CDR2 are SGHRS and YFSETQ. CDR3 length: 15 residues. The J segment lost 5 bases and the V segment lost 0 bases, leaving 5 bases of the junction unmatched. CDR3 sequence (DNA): TGCGCCAGCAGCTTGGGCGACAGGGGGATAACTGAAGCTTTCTTT. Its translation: CASSLGDRGITEAFF.

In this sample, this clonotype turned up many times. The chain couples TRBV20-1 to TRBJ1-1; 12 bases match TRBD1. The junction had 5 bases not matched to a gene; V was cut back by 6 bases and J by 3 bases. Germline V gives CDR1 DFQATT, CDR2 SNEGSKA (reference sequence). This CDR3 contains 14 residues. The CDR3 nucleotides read TGCAGTGCGTCGGGACAGGGGGCCCACACTGAAGCTTTCTTT. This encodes CSASGQGAHTEAFF.

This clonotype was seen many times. The CDR3 is CASSRQGASKTDTQYF. Here the CDR3 DNA reads TGTGCCAGCAGTAGACAGGGGGCTAGCAAAACAGATACGCAGTATTTT. The J gene is TRBJ2-3, the V gene TRBV6-5; 10 bases are a match to TRBD1. The CDR3 spans 16 residues. The germline CDR1 and CDR2 sequences are MNHEY and SVGAGI. V shed 5 bases, J shed 3 bases, and the junction held 8 bases outside the gene matches.

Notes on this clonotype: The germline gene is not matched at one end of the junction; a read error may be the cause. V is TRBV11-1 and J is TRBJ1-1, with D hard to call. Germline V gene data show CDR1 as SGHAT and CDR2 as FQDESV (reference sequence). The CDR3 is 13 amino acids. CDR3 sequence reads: CASSLGVNTEASF. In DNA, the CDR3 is TGTGCCAGCAGTCTCGGGGTGAACACTGAAGCTTCCTTT.

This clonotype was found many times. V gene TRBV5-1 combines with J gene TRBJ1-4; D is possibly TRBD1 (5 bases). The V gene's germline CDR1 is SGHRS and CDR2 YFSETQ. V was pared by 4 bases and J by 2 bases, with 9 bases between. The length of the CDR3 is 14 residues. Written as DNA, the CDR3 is TGCGCCAGCAGCCCGACAGCTACTAATGAAAAACTGTTTTTT. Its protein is CASSPTATNEKLFF.